This T cell receptor beta chain was profiled in a study of shared clonotypes between healthy human individuals. The study's findings and limits: Estimated clonotype richness was generally higher in naive than memory subsets. Sampling covered nothing but blood. Tissue TCR repertoires likely differ from those found in blood.

Germline V gives CDR1 SNHLY, CDR2 FYNNEI. Between the trimmed V and J ends, which lost 1 base and 2 bases, there was a span of 9 bases. The length of the CDR3 is 14 residues. The study ran the assay at deep level. TCRdb's copy holds only in-frame clones and misses some; the assay was immunoSEQ multiplex PCR. The profile covers 2,500,000 or so clones, with 90% to 95% appearing a single time and roughly 0.15% taken by the ten largest. Details on this clone: Its specificity is not known.

Both subsets, CD45RA+ naive and CD45RA-negative memory, were split from the CD4+ cells. Sequenced sample: naive CD4+ T cells sorted from blood. The sample's subset: CD45RA+ positively selected. The sequence was obtained from a man aged 18 to 30 in good health. The V and J genes are TRBV2 and TRBJ2-7; D is unclear. The CDR3 sequence is CASSEDTVPYEQYF. CDR3 coding DNA: TGTGCCAGCAGTGAAGATACAGTTCCCTACGAGCAGTACTTC.